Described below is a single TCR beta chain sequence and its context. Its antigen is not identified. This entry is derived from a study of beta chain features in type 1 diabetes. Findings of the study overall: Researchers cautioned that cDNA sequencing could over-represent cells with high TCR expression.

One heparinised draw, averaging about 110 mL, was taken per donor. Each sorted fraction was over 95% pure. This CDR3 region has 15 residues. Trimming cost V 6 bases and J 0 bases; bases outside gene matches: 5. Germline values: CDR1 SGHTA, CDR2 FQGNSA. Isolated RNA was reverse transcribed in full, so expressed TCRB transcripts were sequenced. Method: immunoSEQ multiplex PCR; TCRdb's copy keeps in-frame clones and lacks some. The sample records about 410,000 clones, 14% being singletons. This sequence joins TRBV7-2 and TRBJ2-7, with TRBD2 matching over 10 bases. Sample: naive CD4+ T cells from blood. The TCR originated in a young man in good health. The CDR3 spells CASSWTSGSSYEQYV. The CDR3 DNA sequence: TGTGCCAGCAGTTGGACTAGCGGCAGCTCCTACGAGCAGTACGTC.